The sequence of this TCR beta chain was determined in a study of blood T cells in healthy people across ages. Next came a second PCR, run for roughly 6 to 11 cycles, which used a sample-barcoded 5' primer along with a J-beta primer mix. One entry per CDR3 protein results from TCRdb running MiXCR on the 5' RACE reads. The profile covers approximately 820,000 distinct CDR3 sequences, with about 42% appearing a single time and about 19% taken by the ten largest. The V gene end was trimmed by 0 bases and the J gene end by 0 bases; junction bases not matched to a gene: 8. Germline values: CDR1 LGHNA, CDR2 YSLEER. CDR3 length: 18 residues.

Sequencing used blood. This receptor was obtained from a man aged 55 to 70 in good health. The J gene is TRBJ1-1, the V gene TRBV4-3, with TRBD1 matching 9 bases. The CDR3 DNA follows: TGCGCCAGCAGCCAAGATCTCGGGACAGGGTTTGTGAACACTGAAGCTTTCTTT. This encodes CASSQDLGTGFVNTEAFF.